This T cell receptor beta chain was sequenced in a study of blood T cell repertoires in COVID-19. Assay used: immunoSEQ multiplex PCR; TCRdb lists only in-frame clones, some missing. The sample has some 250,000 clones, about 89% seen once; the top ten hold roughly 8.3%. Allocation to cohorts depended on clinical history reported by the participants. This TCR was sampled from a man in his forties who had recovered from COVID-19. Sequenced sample: PBMCs or T cells enriched from blood (not recorded which).

The CDR3: CASSQVRTGPWDTQYF. CDR3 nucleotide sequence: TGCGCCAGCAGCCAGGTTCGGACAGGCCCCTGGGATACGCAGTATTTT. The chain combines TRBV4-1 with TRBJ2-3; 7 positions agree with TRBD1. CDR1 and CDR2 (germline): MGHRA, YSYEKL. Trimming removed 3 bases from V and 6 bases from J; junction bases left unmatched: 12. The CDR3 is 16 residues long.